This TCR beta chain was documented in a study of blood T cell repertoires in COVID-19. Study details: Sites across the United States, Italy and Spain contributed samples from acute and convalescent COVID-19. Sample material is recorded as cDNA or gDNA derived from T cells, B-cell-depleted T cells, or PBMCs.

Original analysis: Amplification of reference gene primers was used by the study to estimate nucleated cell counts. Clones were read by immunoSEQ multiplex PCR, and TCRdb kept only the in-frame ones, dropping some. Clone size and the V and J calls come from that table; the DNA yielded D and trimming. The sample has fewer than 150,000 clones, about 77% seen once. This clone was found once. Germline CDR1 LGHDT, CDR2 YNNKEL (reference sequence). Trimming cost V 6 bases and J 4 bases; bases outside gene matches: 12. The CDR3 length is 17 residues. The sequenced material came from peripheral blood. The sequence derives from a man older than 75 with acute or convalescent COVID-19. The rearrangement joins TRBV3-1 (or the pseudogene TRBV3-2) to TRBJ1-3; 10 bases are shared with TRBD1. The CDR3, as DNA: TGTGCCAGCAGACCAAGTGCGGGACAGGGGACCGGAAACACCATATATTTT. This encodes CASRPSAGQGTGNTIYF.